The 18 T cell receptor beta chains presented below share a single source sample, sequenced in a study of blood T cells in healthy people across ages. A sample-barcoded 5' primer and a J-beta primer mix were used in a second PCR of about 7 to 11 cycles. TCRdb recomputed calls from the 5' RACE reads with MiXCR, one row per CDR3 protein. Of some 1.6 million distinct CDR3 sequences listed, approximately 32% are singletons. Sequencing used blood. The receptors shown here come from a woman aged 25-40 years in good health.

In this sample, this clonotype turned up a few times. CDR3 in amino acids: CASSQDRRNTGELFF. Written as DNA, the CDR3 is TGTGCCAGCAGCCAAGACAGGAGGAACACCGGGGAGCTGTTTTTT. The chain carries TRBV3-1 and TRBJ2-2, with D hard to call. From germline, CDR1 is LGHDT and CDR2 YNNKEL (reference sequence). The CDR3 sequence is 15 residues long. V lost 0 bases and J 1 base, leaving 6 bases between the germline ends. Full variable domain (missing parts from reference TRBV3-1 and TRBJ2-2): DTAVSQTPKYLVTQMGNDKSIKCEQNLGHDTMYWYKQDSKKFLKIMFSYNNKELIINETVPNRFSPKSPDKAHLNLHINSLELGDSAVYFCASSQDRRNTGELFFGEGSRLTVL.

The CDR3 spells CASSLVRDGLKGEQYF. The CDR3 coding sequence is TGTGCCAGCAGCTTAGTAAGGGACGGACTCAAAGGGGAGCAGTACTTC. The genes are TRBV11-2 and TRBJ2-7; D may correspond to TRBD1 or TRBD2 (5 bases each). From germline, CDR1 is SGHAT and CDR2 FQNNGV. V lost 1 base and J lost 7, with 20 bases in between. This CDR3 has 16 amino acids.

This clonotype was found many times. The genes are TRBV9 and TRBJ2-5, with D perhaps matching TRBD2 (6 bases). This CDR3 contains 16 residues. Per germline, CDR1 SGDLS and CDR2 YYNGEE. Trimming left V 4 bases short and J 4 bases short, with 20 bases between. The CDR3 reads CASSSLGTAKGETQYF. CDR3 sequence (DNA): TGTGCCAGCAGCAGTCTTGGGACTGCTAAAGGAGAGACCCAGTACTTC.

The chain uses TRBV5-1 and TRBJ2-5; perhaps TRBD2 as D (6 bases). With the DNA end fitting TRBJ2-7 better, the J assignment may be wrong. CDR1 is SGHRS, CDR2 YFSETQ, per germline. CDR3 length: 13 amino acids. Here the CDR3 DNA reads TGCGCCAGCAGCCCGTGGGGGGACTGCGAGCAGTACTTC. This codes for CASSPWGDCEQYF.

This clonotype was found a few times. The V gene is TRBV29-1, the J gene TRBJ1-1; D not resolved. The CDR3 sequence is 13 residues long. The V end was cut by 4 bases, the J end by 2 bases, with 11 bases between. The germline V gene has CDR1 SQVTM and CDR2 ANQGSEA. The chain's CDR3 is CSVARKDNTEAFF. As DNA, the CDR3 is TGCAGCGTTGCCCGAAAAGATAACACTGAAGCTTTCTTT. The full variable domain, its missing parts supplied by reference TRBV29-1 and TRBJ1-1, is SAVISQKPSRDICQRGTSLTIQCQVDSQVTMMFWYRQQPGQSLTLIATANQGSEATYESGFVIDKFPISRPNLTFSTLTVSNMSPEDSSIYLCSVARKDNTEAFFGQGTRLTVV.

This chain connects TRBV6-5 to TRBJ2-2; D remains unclear. The germline CDR1 and CDR2 sequences are MNHEY and SVGAGI. V gave up 4 bases and J gave up 3 bases, with 9 bases separating them. This CDR3 spans 14 amino acids. CDR3 nucleotide sequence: TGTGCCAGCAGTTTATCGGCCTACACCGGGGAGCTGTTTTTT. This gives the protein CASSLSAYTGELFF.

V and J are TRBV5-1 and TRBJ2-7, with a possible D match to TRBD1 (6 bases). Between the trimmed V and J ends, which lost 3 bases and 2 bases, there was a span of 12 bases. CDR3 length: 14 amino acids. Germline-derived CDR1 and CDR2 are SGHRS and YFSETQ. The chain's CDR3 is CASSSDRHTYEQYF. The DNA of the CDR3 is TGCGCCAGCAGCTCTGACAGGCACACCTACGAGCAGTACTTC.

This clonotype was picked up many times. Germline and junction disagree at one end, which may indicate a read error. The V call is TRBV5-1, the J call TRBJ2-7; D is possibly TRBD1 (5 bases). This CDR3 spans 14 amino acids. Per germline, CDR1 SGHRS and CDR2 YFSETQ. In DNA, the CDR3 is TGTGCCAGCAGCTTAGGGCAGGGCCCCTACGAGCAGTACTTC. Protein: CASSLGQGPYEQYF. Full variable domain (remainder filled in from reference TRBV5-1 and TRBJ2-7): KAGVTQTPRYLIKTRGQQVTLSCSPISGHRSVSWYQQTPGQGLQFLFEYFSETQRNKGNFPGRFSGRQFSNSRSEMNVSTLELGDSALYLCASSLGQGPYEQYFGPGTRLTVT.

This clonotype was seen ten or more times. A read error may account for a junction end that differs from germline. The chain employs TRBV4-1 and TRBJ1-2, with D uncertain. CDR3 length: 13 residues. CDR1 and CDR2 from the germline V gene are MGHRA and YSYEKL. The CDR3 region has the DNA TGTGCCAGCAGCCAAGGACTAAACTATGGCTACACCTTC. Amino acid sequence: CASSQGLNYGYTF.

The rearrangement links TRBV3-1 to TRBJ2-5; 8 nucleotides align to TRBD1. With V trimmed by 7 bases and J by 11 bases, 9 bases remained unmatched. Germline V lookup: CDR1 LGHDT, CDR2 YNNKEL (reference sequence). This CDR3 region has 12 residues. This CDR3 reads CASNQGAGEQYF. The CDR3 DNA is TGTGCCAGCAACCAGGGGGCGGGTGAGCAGTACTTC.

At least ten counts were recorded for this clonotype. The V gene is TRBV12-3 or TRBV12-4, the J gene TRBJ2-6; D is undetermined. The CDR3 sequence is 13 residues long. Between the trimmed V and J ends, which lost 8 bases and 1 base, there was a span of 6 bases. CDR3 in amino acids: CASQRSGANVLTF. Written as DNA, the CDR3 is TGTGCCAGCCAGAGATCTGGGGCCAACGTCCTGACTTTC.

The rearrangement joins TRBV2 to TRBJ2-1; D may match TRBD1 or TRBD2 (5 bases each). Per germline, CDR1 SNHLY and CDR2 FYNNEI. The CDR3 runs 15 residues. The ends were cut back, 6 bases at V and 3 bases at J, with 15 bases in the middle. The CDR3 bases are TGTGCCAGCAGCGAACGGGGACGGGTCTACAATGAGCAGTTCTTC. The encoded protein is CASSERGRVYNEQFF. Combining the CDR3 with reference TRBV2 and TRBJ2-1 gives the whole variable domain EPEVTQTPSHQVTQMGQEVILRCVPISNHLYFYWYRQILGQKVEFLVSFYNNEISEKSEIFDDQFSVERPDGSNFTLKIRSTKLEDSAMYFCASSERGRVYNEQFFGPGTRLTVL.

There are a few counts of this clonotype. This chain connects TRBV20-1 to TRBJ2-3; 14 nucleotides agree with TRBD2. V dropped 3 bases and J dropped 5; count of bases not matched to a gene: 19. Per germline, CDR1 DFQATT and CDR2 SNEGSKA (reference sequence). The CDR3 runs to 20 residues. The CDR3 sequence is CSASRGLAGAGLSLLDTQYF. The CDR3 nucleotides read TGCAGTGCTAGCAGGGGACTAGCGGGAGCAGGACTTTCTTTGCTAGATACGCAGTATTTT.

The chain has TRBV21-1 and TRBJ2-1; the D call in the table, TRBD2, was not verified against the DNA. TRBV21-1 is deemed a pseudogene. The CDR3 runs 12 residues. The CDR3, as DNA: TGTGCCACCGGGACTAGCGGGAGAACTGAGTTCTTC. Protein product: CATGTSGRTEFF.

As to this clonotype: With a much larger clone just one base away, this may be a read error. The chain carries TRBV6-2 or TRBV6-3 and TRBJ2-7; D possibly matches TRBD1 or TRBD2 (5 bases each). CDR1 and CDR2 (germline): MNHEY, SVGEGT. The CDR3 loop spans 14 amino acids. The CDR3 DNA reads TGTGCCAACAGTTACTCGAGGGGCCCCTACGAGCAGTACTTC. It encodes CANSYSRGPYEQYF.

This clonotype was detected a few times. The chain has TRBV18 and TRBJ2-7; 10 nucleotides align to TRBD2. CDR1 and CDR2 (germline): KGHSH, LQKENI. The V and J ends lost 6 bases and 5 bases, in that order; junction bases with no gene match: 13. The CDR3 length is 16 residues. The CDR3 region is CASSPVLAGDSNEQYF. The CDR3 coding sequence is TGTGCCAGCTCGCCGGTGCTAGCGGGAGATTCGAACGAGCAGTACTTC.

The chain couples TRBV27 to TRBJ2-5; D remains unclear. The length of the CDR3 is 11 residues. CDR1 MNHEY and CDR2 SMNVEV come from the germline V gene (reference sequence). The V gene lost 3 bases and the J gene lost 6 bases, with 5 bases spanning the gap. CDR3 nucleotide sequence: TGTGCCAGCAGTTTGGGGAAGACCCAGTACTTC. This translates into CASSLGKTQYF.

The rearrangement uses TRBV5-1 and TRBJ2-2; 8 bases align to TRBD2. CDR1 is SGHRS, CDR2 YFSETQ, per germline. This CDR3 spans 14 amino acids. The V gene end was trimmed by 4 bases and the J gene end by 7 bases; junction bases not matched to a gene: 6. CDR3 DNA sequence: TGCGCCAGCAGCCACACTAGCGGCAACGGGGAGCTGTTTTTT. Residues: CASSHTSGNGELFF. The whole variable domain, filled in from reference TRBV5-1 and TRBJ2-2, reads KAGVTQTPRYLIKTRGQQVTLSCSPISGHRSVSWYQQTPGQGLQFLFEYFSETQRNKGNFPGRFSGRQFSNSRSEMNVSTLELGDSALYLCASSHTSGNGELFFGEGSRLTVL.